The present TCR beta chain was sequenced within a study of blood T cell repertoires in COVID-19. The CDR3 is made up of 13 amino acids. The germline V gene encodes CDR1 MNHEY and CDR2 SVGAGI. V gave up 6 bases and J gave up 12 bases, with 18 bases separating them. Enrolment of Seattle patients took place during active infection, and they were followed longitudinally. The data were produced by immunoSEQ multiplex PCR, yet TCRdb's version contains in-frame clones alone and is incomplete. Of 110,000 or so clones listed, roughly 85% are singletons. The chain links TRBV6-5 to TRBJ1-5; perhaps TRBD1 as D (5 bases). The TCR comes from a woman in her sixties with COVID-19, enrolled during active disease. Material for sequencing was peripheral blood. The CDR3 nucleotides are TGTGCCAGCAGGGACCGGACAACCGAGAACCAGCATTTT. It codes for CASRDRTTENQHF.